The 26 T cell receptor beta chains given below trace back to one sample, sequenced in a study of blood T cells in healthy people across ages. The second PCR ran roughly 7 to 12 cycles with a sample-barcoded 5' primer and J-beta primers. MiXCR was run by TCRdb on the 5' RACE reads, yielding one entry per CDR3 protein. The table shows around 1,500,000 distinct CDR3 sequences, with 35% to 45% occurring only once. Sequenced input: blood. All receptors derive from a woman between 18 and 29 years old in good health.

This clonotype was counted a few times. This chain joins TRBV6-5 and TRBJ2-5; the match to TRBD1 covers 7 bases. The CDR3 contains 15 residues. CDR1 MNHEY and CDR2 SVGAGI come from the germline V gene. Trimming at V came to 0 bases and at J to 13 bases, leaving 14 bases not matched to a gene. The chain's CDR3 is CASSYSPRDLQGLYF. Here the CDR3 DNA reads TGTGCCAGCAGTTACTCCCCTAGGGATCTACAGGGGTTGTACTTC.

This clonotype was counted a few times. The genes are TRBV7-8 and TRBJ1-1, with unresolved D. The CDR3 extends over 14 amino acids. The ends were cut back, 5 bases at V and 2 bases at J, with 12 bases in the middle. Germline V lookup: CDR1 SGHVS, CDR2 FQNEAQ. This CDR3 reads CASSVEWVNTEAFF. The CDR3 region has the DNA TGTGCCAGCAGCGTCGAATGGGTTAACACTGAAGCTTTCTTT.

This clonotype was counted only a few times. The chain is built from TRBV6-1 and TRBJ2-4; 10 nucleotides agree with TRBD2. The DNA end is more similar to TRBJ2-7, so the J call may be wrong. The CDR3 has 16 residues. Germline V gene sequence: CDR1 MNHNS, CDR2 SASEGT. The CDR3 DNA is TGTGCCAGCAAGCCATCAGTAGGGACTAGCGCCTACGAGCAGTACTTC. Its translation is CASKPSVGTSAYEQYF.

This clonotype turned up a few times. The chain links TRBV9 to TRBJ2-2; TRBD2 matches at 14 bases. The CDR3 has 16 residues. In germline, CDR1 is SGDLS, CDR2 YYNGEE. With 7 bases clipped from V and 1 base from J, the junction kept 3 bases outside the gene matches. CDR3 nucleotides: TGTGCCAGCGGACTAGCGGGAGGCCGGAACACCGGGGAGCTGTTTTTT. Translation gives CASGLAGGRNTGELFF.

This clonotype was detected a few times. The chain has TRBV14 and TRBJ2-3; tentative D call: TRBD1 (5 bases). V lost 4 bases and J 3 bases, leaving 11 bases between the germline ends. CDR1 SGHDN and CDR2 FVKESK come from the germline V gene. The CDR3 is 14 residues long. The CDR3 sequence: CASSPRVGTDTQYF. The DNA for the CDR3 is TGTGCCAGCAGCCCCAGGGTCGGTACAGATACGCAGTATTTT.

V gene TRBV10-2 combines with J gene TRBJ2-1; D is undetermined. Trimming stripped 8 bases from V and 3 bases from J, with 11 bases between. Germline CDR1 WSHSY, CDR2 SAAADI. The CDR3 totals 13 residues. The CDR3 DNA sequence: TGCGCCAGCCTGGACGGTTACTACAATGAGCAGTTCTTC. The encoded protein is CASLDGYYNEQFF.

V usage is TRBV7-9 and J usage is TRBJ2-1, with TRBD2 matching 7 bases. The CDR3 extends over 15 amino acids. V lost 5 bases to trimming and J lost 7 bases; unmatched junction nucleotides: 11. The germline V gene has CDR1 SEHNR and CDR2 FQNEAQ (reference sequence). The CDR3 region is CASSPDSGNRNEQFF. The CDR3 nucleotides read TGTGCCAGCAGCCCCGACAGCGGGAATCGTAATGAGCAGTTCTTC.

This clonotype came up a few times. The genes are TRBV12-3 or TRBV12-4 and TRBJ2-7; no clear D. CDR3 size: 12 residues. V shed 4 bases and J shed 3 bases, with 7 bases lying between them. This CDR3 is CASSSEFYEQYF. CDR3 nucleotide sequence: TGTGCCAGCAGTTCCGAATTCTACGAGCAGTACTTC.

The V call is TRBV7-2, the J call TRBJ2-5, with D maybe TRBD1 (5 bases). The V end lost 7 bases, the J end lost 5 bases, and 23 bases lay between the germline ends. The CDR3 consists of 16 residues. CDR1 SGHTA and CDR2 FQGNSA come from the germline V gene. The chain's CDR3 is CASTSSTETARETQYF. The DNA for the CDR3 is TGTGCCAGCACCTCTTCGACAGAGACGGCCCGGGAGACCCAGTACTTC.

The chain joins TRBV6-5 to TRBJ2-1; a weak D match, TRBD1 (6 bases). The end of the DNA fits TRBJ2-7 better, so the J call may be wrong. This CDR3 spans 14 amino acids. Germline V gene lookup returns CDR1 MNHEY and CDR2 SVGAGI. The CDR3 bases are TGTGCCAGCAGCTGGGGGCAGTTAGGGAGCGAGCAGTACTTC. This gives the protein CASSWGQLGSEQYF.

This sequence joins TRBV25-1 and TRBJ2-2; no reliable D call. With 0 bases removed from V and 3 bases from J, the gap between germline ends came to 11 bases. Germline assignment: CDR1 MGHDK and CDR2 SYGVNS. The CDR3 covers 16 residues. CDR3 bases: TGTGCCAGCAGTGAATATGGCTTTGGGGACACCGGGGAGCTGTTTTTT. Translation: CASSEYGFGDTGELFF.

This chain connects TRBV28 to TRBJ1-5; D unclear. Germline values: CDR1 MDHEN, CDR2 SYDVKM. The CDR3 runs 15 residues. The ends were cut back, 3 bases at V and 1 base at J, with 10 bases in the middle. The CDR3 DNA is TGTGCCAGCAGTTTGGGGTCTCTCAGCAATCAGCCCCAGCATTTT. Translated, it gives CASSLGSLSNQPQHF.

The rearrangement uses TRBV4-1 and TRBJ1-6; D is ambiguous. The germline V gene encodes CDR1 MGHRA and CDR2 YSYEKL. This CDR3 contains 14 residues. V was pared by 0 bases and J by 15 bases, with 15 bases between. CDR3 bases: TGCGCCAGCAGCCAAGATCCAAAGCCTGAGGACCTCCACTTT. Translated: CASSQDPKPEDLHF.

This clonotype appeared many times. This CDR3 reads CSVVAGRGITEAFF. The CDR3 nucleotides are TGCAGCGTTGTAGCAGGCAGGGGAATCACTGAAGCTTTCTTT. The chain carries TRBV29-1 and TRBJ1-1; D perhaps matches TRBD1 (6 bases). CDR1 is SQVTM and CDR2 is ANQGSEA in the germline V gene. V lost 4 bases and J lost 4, with 16 bases in between. CDR3 length: 14 residues.

The J gene is TRBJ2-7, the V gene TRBV19, with D maybe TRBD1 (6 bases). Trimming shortened V by 3 bases and J by 4 bases, and 13 bases separated the two germline ends. This CDR3 has 14 residues. Germline CDR1 and CDR2: LNHDA and SQIVND (reference sequence). The CDR3 is CASSISQRGYEQYF. The DNA for the CDR3 is TGTGCCAGTAGTATCAGCCAGAGGGGGTACGAGCAGTACTTC.

This chain connects TRBV20-1 to TRBJ1-2; D might be TRBD1 (5 bases). Germline values: CDR1 DFQATT, CDR2 SNEGSKA (reference sequence). This CDR3 comprises 11 residues. With 0 bases removed from V and 11 bases from J, the gap between germline ends came to 10 bases. Here the CDR3 DNA reads TGCAGTGCTAGAGATGACAGCCCTTACACCTTC. It is translated as CSARDDSPYTF.

V and J are TRBV20-1 and TRBJ1-1, with a weak D call TRBD1 (6 bases). The CDR3 loop spans 14 amino acids. With 1 base removed from V and 4 bases from J, the gap between germline ends came to 13 bases. CDR1 is DFQATT, CDR2 SNEGSKA, per germline (reference sequence). CDR3 coding DNA: TGCAGTGCTAGAGCCGCGGAGGGGGGCACTGAAGCTTTCTTT. Protein: CSARAAEGGTEAFF.

This chain uses TRBV7-8 with TRBJ2-7; TRBD2 is a possible D gene (6 bases). Trimming took off 2 bases at V and 2 bases at J, with 13 bases between the two ends. From germline, CDR1 is SGHVS and CDR2 FQNEAQ. This CDR3 region has 15 residues. The CDR3 region has the DNA TGTGCCAGCAGCTTAATAGGAGGACTACCCTACGAGCAGTACTTC. Protein sequence: CASSLIGGLPYEQYF.

The rearrangement joins TRBV30 to TRBJ1-2; 7 nucleotides agree with TRBD1. The CDR3 is 13 residues long. Germline CDR1 reads GTSNPN; CDR2 reads SVGIG (reference sequence). The J segment lost 5 bases and the V segment lost 8 bases, leaving 11 bases of the junction unmatched. The chain's CDR3 is CAGRQGGIYGYTF. The CDR3 DNA follows: TGTGCCGGACGACAGGGAGGAATATATGGCTACACCTTC.

This clonotype has a handful of counts. The chain employs TRBV10-3 and TRBJ2-5; TRBD2 matches at 7 bases. The DNA matches TRBJ2-7 better at its end, which makes the J call doubtful. The V gene's germline CDR1 is ENHRY and CDR2 SYGVKD. The CDR3 is made up of 15 amino acids. In DNA, the CDR3 is TGTGCCATCGCCGACGGAGTGGGAGGGCCCTACGAGCAGTACTTC. It yields the protein CAIADGVGGPYEQYF.

The V gene is TRBV5-1, the J gene TRBJ1-2; 7 bases match TRBD1. CDR1 and CDR2 (germline): SGHRS, YFSETQ. CDR3 length: 15 amino acids. Germline trimming cut 0 bases from V and 6 bases from J; bases unmatched to any gene: 8. In DNA, the CDR3 is TGCGCCAGCAGCTTGGGGGTTGGGACAGAGGATGGCTACACCTTC. Translation gives CASSLGVGTEDGYTF.

The gene calls are TRBV7-6 and TRBJ2-1, with D unclear. Germline values: CDR1 SGHVS, CDR2 FNYEAQ. Deletions cut 5 bases from V and 2 bases from J, with 16 bases between. The CDR3 totals 16 residues. This chain's CDR3 is CASSLTRPVTYNEQFF. Here the CDR3 DNA reads TGTGCCAGCAGCCTCACGCGGCCCGTCACCTACAATGAGCAGTTCTTC.

The rearrangement links TRBV29-1 to TRBJ2-1; TRBD2 matches 9 bases. Trimming cost V 0 bases and J 9 bases; bases outside gene matches: 12. The CDR3 has 16 residues. Germline-derived CDR1 and CDR2 are SQVTM and ANQGSEA. The CDR3 is CSVEDMRLAGWGEQFF. CDR3 DNA sequence: TGCAGCGTTGAAGATATGAGGCTAGCGGGATGGGGTGAGCAGTTCTTC.

The rearrangement links TRBV30 to TRBJ2-5; TRBD2 might be the D (7 bases). The J call may be incorrect, as the DNA end agrees better with TRBJ2-7. Germline assignment: CDR1 GTSNPN and CDR2 SVGIG (reference sequence). This CDR3 region has 15 residues. The CDR3, as DNA: TGTGCCTGGAGTGACTTGGCGGGGGCCCTCTACGAGCAGTACTTC. It codes for CAWSDLAGALYEQYF.

This clonotype was observed a few times. The chain links TRBV4-1 to TRBJ2-7; tentative D call: TRBD2 (5 bases). The CDR3 totals 16 residues. V was clipped by 1 base and J by 3 bases, with 16 bases between them. In germline, CDR1 is MGHRA, CDR2 YSYEKL. The CDR3 DNA follows: TGCGCCAGCAGCCAAGTAGCGACCCCAACGAACTACGAGCAGTACTTC. It is translated as CASSQVATPTNYEQYF.

The rearrangement joins TRBV27 to TRBJ2-4, with 16 bases lining up with TRBD2. The CDR3 consists of 18 residues. Germline CDR1 is MNHEY and CDR2 is SMNVEV (reference sequence). V dropped 5 bases and J dropped 6; count of bases not matched to a gene: 10. CDR3 amino acids: CASSRDGTSGGAGNIQYF. Written as DNA, the CDR3 is TGTGCCAGCAGTCGAGATGGGACTAGCGGGGGGGCAGGAAACATTCAGTACTTC.